This T cell receptor (beta chain) was identified in a study of T cell changes during pregnancy in multiple sclerosis. The CDR3 is 13 amino acids. Trimming left V 10 bases short and J 3 bases short, with 13 bases between. Germline loops: CDR1 SNHLY, CDR2 FYNNEI. The assay was immunoSEQ multiplex PCR, and TCRdb's table has in-frame clones only and misses some. This sample carries fewer than 15,000 clones, 65% to 90% of them seen once, and the ten largest clones take around 20%. This specimen was CD8+ T cells from peripheral blood mononuclear cells, taken in the first trimester of pregnancy. The chain employs TRBV2 and TRBJ1-3; tentatively, D is TRBD1 (5 bases). The TCR originated in a female donor with multiple sclerosis, enrolled in a pregnancy study. The DNA of the CDR3 is TGTGCCACCGTGGGGCGGCGTGGAAACACCATATATTTT. Protein sequence: CATVGRRGNTIYF. The full variable domain, in which reference TRBV2 and TRBJ1-3 provide the parts outside the CDR3, is EPEVTQTPSHQVTQMGQEVILRCVPISNHLYFYWYRQILGQKVEFLVSFYNNEISEKSEIFDDQFSVERPDGSNFTLKIRSTKLEDSAMYFCATVGRRGNTIYFGEGSWLTVV.